A single sample is the source of the 13 T cell receptor beta chains below, sequenced in a study of blood T cell repertoires in COVID-19 (dated by TCRdb to about 2020). Libraries were constructed by the immunoSEQ multiplex PCR assay. The source is immuneACCESS, and TCRdb retained only in-frame sequences with V and J called. Part of the clones is not carried over; for the studies checked, unresolved V genes explain less than half of this, and the remainder is unexplained. The sample table holds under 500,000 clones, of which 70% to 90% were seen once. The top ten hold nearly 2% of the sample. Sequences were obtained from PBMCs or T cells enriched from blood (not recorded which). The receptors come from a woman younger than 35 with acute COVID-19.

The genes are TRBV18 and TRBJ1-3, with D tentatively TRBD1 (5 bases). V lost 6 bases and J 16 bases, leaving 19 bases between the germline ends. The CDR3 extends over 12 amino acids. Germline V gives CDR1 KGHSH, CDR2 LQKENI. The CDR3 region has the DNA TGTGCCAGCTCGCAACTTCAGGGTGAGGCGTATTTT. Its protein is CASSQLQGEAYF.

The V gene is TRBV18, the J gene TRBJ2-1, with 7 bases fitting TRBD2. J was trimmed by 3 bases and V by 2 bases; bases with no gene match: 7. The germline CDR1 and CDR2 sequences are KGHSH and LQKENI. The CDR3 runs to 16 residues. In nucleotides, the CDR3 is TGTGCCAGCTCACCATCACTAGCGCCCAGCTACAATGAGCAGTTCTTC. Encoded protein: CASSPSLAPSYNEQFF.

The CDR3 region is CATSPAAGIYEQYF. The DNA of the CDR3 is TGTGCCACCTCCCCGGCGGCAGGGATTTACGAGCAGTACTTC. The chain joins TRBV18 to TRBJ2-7, with D perhaps TRBD1 (5 bases). CDR3 length equals 14 residues. From germline, CDR1 is KGHSH and CDR2 LQKENI. V shed 10 bases and J shed 4 bases, with 20 bases lying between them.

V usage is TRBV9 and J usage is TRBJ1-1, with a possible D match to TRBD1 (5 bases). Trimming cost V 4 bases and J 4 bases, with 17 bases left between them. The germline CDR1 and CDR2 sequences are SGDLS and YYNGEE. The CDR3 is 15 amino acids. The CDR3 protein is CASSTGGPTGTEAFF. CDR3 nucleotides: TGTGCCAGCAGCACCGGGGGTCCGACGGGCACTGAAGCTTTCTTT.

V usage is TRBV6-5 and J usage is TRBJ2-1; a possible D gene is TRBD2 (5 bases). This CDR3 contains 13 residues. Per germline, CDR1 MNHEY and CDR2 SVGAGI. V lost 7 bases and J 6 bases, leaving 13 bases between the germline ends. Here the CDR3 DNA reads TGTGCCAGCACCGACTACCTTATCAATGAGCAGTTCTTC. The encoded protein is CASTDYLINEQFF.

V is TRBV10-3 and J is TRBJ2-1; TRBD2 agrees at 9 bases. After removal of 2 bases from V and 6 bases from J, the junction contained 2 bases not matched to a gene. This CDR3 is built from 14 residues. Per germline, CDR1 ENHRY and CDR2 SYGVKD. The DNA of the CDR3 is TGTGCCATCAGTGAGCTAGCGGGGCGCAATGAGCAGTTCTTC. Residues: CAISELAGRNEQFF.

The chain couples TRBV27 to TRBJ1-5; TRBD1 might be the D (5 bases). The CDR3 runs 15 residues. From germline, CDR1 is MNHEY and CDR2 SMNVEV (reference sequence). Trimming cost V 2 bases and J 2 bases, with 10 bases left between them. CDR3 protein: CASSLRGGGNQPQHF. The CDR3 DNA reads as TGTGCCAGCAGTTTACGGGGCGGGGGCAATCAGCCCCAGCATTTT.

In this sample, this clone turned up once. This chain connects TRBV5-8 to TRBJ1-5, with 7 bases aligning to TRBD1. Germline values: CDR1 SGHTS, CDR2 YDEGEE. This CDR3 is built from 11 residues. The J segment lost 13 bases and the V segment lost 0 bases, leaving 1 base of the junction unmatched. The CDR3 region is CASSLGDSQHF. In nucleotides, the CDR3 is TGTGCCAGCAGCTTGGGGGACAGTCAGCATTTT.

This chain links TRBV5-1 with TRBJ2-1; tentative D call: TRBD1 (6 bases). This CDR3 spans 13 amino acids. Trimming stripped 4 bases from V and 6 bases from J, with 11 bases between. From germline, CDR1 is SGHRS and CDR2 YFSETQ. This chain's CDR3 is CASSPSQGNEQFF. The CDR3 DNA follows: TGCGCCAGCAGCCCCTCACAGGGCAATGAGCAGTTCTTC.

The gene calls are TRBV5-6 and TRBJ2-1; 7 bases map to TRBD2. V shed 0 bases and J 9 bases; nucleotides not matched to a gene: 9. The CDR3 loop spans 15 amino acids. The germline gives CDR1 SGHDT, CDR2 YYEEEE. The DNA of the CDR3 is TGTGCCAGCAGCTTGGTTGGCGGGAGAGGCGGTGAGCAGTTCTTC. It encodes CASSLVGGRGGEQFF.

The chain joins TRBV4-3 to TRBJ1-4; TRBD1 agrees at 8 bases. Germline values: CDR1 LGHNA, CDR2 YSLEER. The CDR3 runs 16 residues. V was clipped by 3 bases and J by 8 bases; unmatched bases: 11. The DNA for the CDR3 is TGCGCCAGCAGCCATTCGGACAGGGAGGCTTCGGAAAAACTGTTTTTT. Translation gives CASSHSDREASEKLFF.

The chain recombines TRBV19 with TRBJ2-5; 9 bases agree with TRBD1. Trimming at V came to 4 bases and at J to 4 bases, leaving 4 bases not matched to a gene. The CDR3 extends over 14 amino acids. CDR1 and CDR2 from the germline V gene are LNHDA and SQIVND (reference sequence). CDR3: CASSTTGGRETQYF. As DNA, the CDR3 is TGTGCCAGTAGTACTACAGGGGGCCGAGAGACCCAGTACTTC.

The rearrangement joins TRBV19 to TRBJ1-4; 10 bases line up with TRBD1. Unmatched junction bases numbered 3, after V lost 5 bases and J lost 0 bases. The length of the CDR3 is 16 residues. Germline CDR1 is LNHDA and CDR2 is SQIVND (reference sequence). The CDR3 DNA sequence: TGTGCCAGTAGTGCCGGGACAGGGGCAACTAATGAAAAACTGTTTTTT. Translated: CASSAGTGATNEKLFF.